These T cell receptor beta chains were read from a single sample in a study of T cell changes during pregnancy in multiple sclerosis. Profiled with immunoSEQ multiplex PCR; TCRdb holds only in-frame clones, not every one. The sample yields some 40,000 clones, approximately 91% seen once. The sample here was CD8+ T cells from peripheral blood mononuclear cells, taken in the first trimester of pregnancy. The receptors shown here come from a female donor with multiple sclerosis, enrolled in a pregnancy study. CDR3s include the opening cysteine and the closing phenylalanine or tryptophan. The D gene is left open where the match is weak. Clone sizes are given selectively: once, few, many, or a class where the clone is expanded.

>-|TRBJ2-5|TRBV11-1|-
TGTGCCAGCAGCGGAGTCCCGCGGGAGACCCAGTACTTC
CASSGVPRETQYF
>once|TRBJ1-1|TRBV7-8|TRBD1
TGTGCCAGCAGCCAGGGACAGGGCGGGGACACTGAAGCTTTCTTT
CASSQGQGGDTEAFF
>-|TRBJ2-3|TRBV2|TRBD2
TGTGCCAGCAGTTTAAACGCTCCGGGACTAGGTACAGATACGCAGTATTTT
CASSLNAPGLGTDTQYF
>-|TRBJ1-6|TRBV13|TRBD1
TGTGCCAGCAGCTCCCGGGACAGGGTCTCCTATAATTCACCCCTCCACTTT
CASSSRDRVSYNSPLHF
>-|TRBJ2-4|TRBV29-1|TRBD1
TGCAGCGTCGTCGGGACAGGGGGAAACATTCAGTACTTC
CSVVGTGGNIQYF
>-|TRBJ1-5|TRBV4-2|-
TGTGCCAGCAGCCAAGATTATAGGCTCGGGGGCAATCAGCCCCAGCATTTT
CASSQDYRLGGNQPQHF
>-|TRBJ2-7|TRBV4-3|TRBD1
TGCGCCAGCAGCCAAGATCTCACAGGGGGGAACTACGAGCAGTACTTC
CASSQDLTGGNYEQYF
>-|TRBJ1-5|TRBV6-4|-
TGTGCCAGCAGCTGGGACAATGAAAAGTATCAGCCCCAGCATTTT
CASSWDNEKYQPQHF
>-|TRBJ2-7|TRBV11-2|TRBD2
TGTGCCAGCAGCCCGCTGCTAGCGGGCGGTAACTACGAGCAGTACTTC
CASSPLLAGGNYEQYF
>once|TRBJ1-5|TRBV9|-
TGTGCCAGCAGCGTAGGGCAGTTCAATCAGCCCCAGCATTTT
CASSVGQFNQPQHF
>-|TRBJ2-1|TRBV9|TRBD2
TGTGCCAGCAGCGTAGAGGGACTAGCGGGGGGCTGGGAGCAGTTCTTC
CASSVEGLAGGWEQFF
>-|TRBJ2-1|TRBV7-6|TRBD2
TGTGCCAGCAGCTTAAGAGTCCCGGGGGGGGCTTACAATGAGCAGTTCTTC
CASSLRVPGGAYNEQFF
>-|TRBJ1-6|TRBV4-3|-
TGCGCCAGCAGCCCCTTATCGGGATCACCCCTCCACTTT
CASSPLSGSPLHF
>-|TRBJ2-7|TRBV6-5|TRBD2
TGTGCCACCGGGGGGGATGGCTACGAGCAGTACTTC
CATGGDGYEQYF
>once|TRBJ2-3|TRBV14|-
TGTGCCAGCAGCCCCAAGTGGGAGGGGGGTAGCACAGATACGCAGTATTTT
CASSPKWEGGSTDTQYF
>once|TRBJ2-3|TRBV6-5|TRBD2
TGTGCCAGCAGTTCACTAGCGATTAGCACAGATACGCAGTATTTT
CASSSLAISTDTQYF
>-|TRBJ1-2|TRBV25-1|-
TGTGCCAGCAGTGAATTCTTTTTGGAGGGGGGGGATAACTATGGCTACACCTTC
CASSEFFLEGGDNYGYTF
>-|TRBJ2-1|TRBV25-1|-
TGTGCCAGCAGTGAATTCATGAGGAATGAGCAGTTCTTC
CASSEFMRNEQFF
>-|TRBJ1-2|TRBV2|TRBD1
TGTGCCAGCAGTGACCCAGGGGGCAGTGGCTACACCTTC
CASSDPGGSGYTF
>-|TRBJ1-1|TRBV27|-
TGTGCCAGCAGTTTAGTAGGCGGGAACACTGAAGCTTTCTTT
CASSLVGGNTEAFF
>few|TRBJ2-3|TRBV6-4|TRBD1
TGTGCCAGCAGTGAAAAACAGGGGCGAGATACGCAGTATTTT
CASSEKQGRDTQYF
>-|TRBJ1-6|TRBV9|-
TGTGCCAGCAGCGTAGATCAGGGAGGGAATTCACCCCTCCACTTT
CASSVDQGGNSPLHF
>-|TRBJ1-2|TRBV29-1|TRBD1
TGCAGCGTTGAAGATAGGGACAGCCCTAACTATGGCTACACCTTC
CSVEDRDSPNYGYTF
>-|TRBJ2-2|TRBV19|-
TGTGCCAGTAGTCCAGGCACCGGGGAGCTGTTTTTT
CASSPGTGELFF
>few|TRBJ1-1|TRBV4-2|-
TGTGCCAGCACATACGATAGTTTGAACACTGAAGCTTTCTTT
CASTYDSLNTEAFF
>-|TRBJ2-1|TRBV7-9|-
TGTGCCAGCAGCTACGACGGAAGGGGGTTCTTC
CASSYDGRGFF
>-|TRBJ1-1|TRBV9|TRBD1
TGTGCCAGCAGCGCATCAGGGGGCGGAACTGAAGCTTTCTTT
CASSASGGGTEAFF
>-|TRBJ2-3|TRBV7-9|TRBD2
TGTGCCAGCAGCTCGCCCTGGCGGGGGGGCGAAGATACGCAGTATTTT
CASSSPWRGGEDTQYF
>-|TRBJ1-2|TRBV7-9|-
TGTGCCAGCAGCTTTTTAGCCGGCTACACCTTC
CASSFLAGYTF
>-|TRBJ1-5|TRBV15|-
TGTGCCACCAGCAGAGATGGCACCAATAGCAATCAGCCCCAGCATTTT
CATSRDGTNSNQPQHF
>-|TRBJ1-1|TRBV30|-
TGTGCCTGGAGGGCACGGGGAGTTACTGAAGCTTTCTTT
CAWRARGVTEAFF
>-|TRBJ2-1|TRBV4-1|TRBD2
TGCGCCAGCAGCCCTACTAGCGGGGGCTACAATGAGCAGTTCTTC
CASSPTSGGYNEQFF
>-|TRBJ1-5|TRBV12-5|TRBD1
TGTGCTAGTGGTAACAGGGGATTCCAGCCCCAGCATTTT
CASGNRGFQPQHF
>once|TRBJ2-1|TRBV5-6|TRBD2
TGTGCCAGCAGCTGGGGACTAGCGACGAACTCCTACAATGAGCAGTTCTTC
CASSWGLATNSYNEQFF
>-|TRBJ1-1|TRBV27|TRBD1
TGTGCCAGCAGTCTCGCCGGGACAGGGGCTATGAACACTGAAGCTTTCTTT
CASSLAGTGAMNTEAFF
>-|TRBJ2-1|TRBV13|-
TGTGCCAGCAGCTATAGACAGCCGAATGAGCAGTTCTTC
CASSYRQPNEQFF
>once|TRBJ1-1|TRBV13|-
TGTGCCAGCAGCATACGGACGGGAGAGGACACTGAAGCTTTCTTT
CASSIRTGEDTEAFF
>-|TRBJ2-7|TRBV6-5|TRBD1
TGTGCCAGCAGTTACGGGACAGGCGCCTACGAGCAGTACTTC
CASSYGTGAYEQYF
>-|TRBJ2-5|TRBV5-4|-
TGTGCCAGCAGCTTGGCCTTTGGTGAGGACCAGTACTTC
CASSLAFGEDQYF
>-|TRBJ2-2|TRBV27|-
TGTGCCAGCAGTTTAAGGGGGAACACCGGGGAGCTGTTTTTT
CASSLRGNTGELFF
>-|TRBJ2-3|TRBV7-8|TRBD2
TGTGCCAGCACCCCGGGGAGCGGGGGGGATACGCAGTATTTT
CASTPGSGGDTQYF
>once|TRBJ1-5|TRBV15|-
TGTGCCACCAGCAGAGCACAGGGTTCCAATCAGCCCCAGCATTTT
CATSRAQGSNQPQHF
>many|TRBJ1-2|TRBV27|TRBD1
TGTGCCAGCAGTACACAGACAGGGGCCGGAGGCTACACCTTC
CASSTQTGAGGYTF
>-|TRBJ2-2|TRBV9|TRBD1
TGTGCCAGCAGCGAACCGACAGGGGCCAACACCGGGGAGCTGTTTTTT
CASSEPTGANTGELFF
>-|TRBJ2-3|TRBV9|-
TGTGCCAGCAGCTCCGGTCGGGGAGAGGATAGGGACTGGGATACGCAGTATTTT
CASSSGRGEDRDWDTQYF
>-|TRBJ1-2|TRBV19|TRBD1
TGTGCCAGCCGAAGGGGGCGGACCTATGGCTACACCTTC
CASRRGRTYGYTF
>-|TRBJ2-7|TRBV29-1|TRBD1
TGCAGCGTTGAAGATGGGACAGGGTACGAGCAGTACTTC
CSVEDGTGYEQYF
>-|TRBJ1-1|TRBV7-6|-
TGTGCCAGCAGCTGGACAGACAACACTGAAGCTTTCTTT
CASSWTDNTEAFF
>-|TRBJ1-2|TRBV6-1|-
TGTGCCAGCAGTGAAGGTGCCAGAGAGGGTAGGGTAGGCTACACCTTC
CASSEGAREGRVGYTF
>-|TRBJ2-5|TRBV27|-
TGTGCCAGCAAATCCTTTACGGGGGAGGTCGGAGAGACCCAGTACTTC
CASKSFTGEVGETQYF
>-|TRBJ2-1|TRBV7-9|-
TGTGCCAGCAGCTCGGGGTCATACAATGAGCAGTTCTTC
CASSSGSYNEQFF
>-|TRBJ1-2|TRBV5-1|TRBD1
TGCGCCAGCAACCCGGACAGGGGGAATGGCTACACCTTC
CASNPDRGNGYTF
>-|TRBJ2-3|TRBV30|-
TGTGCCTGGAGTTCCTCGGGGGATGAGACAGATACGCAGTATTTT
CAWSSSGDETDTQYF
>-|TRBJ2-6|TRBV4-1|-
TGCGCCAGCAGCCAAGATTGGGGGGACTCTGGGGCCAACGTCCTGACTTTC
CASSQDWGDSGANVLTF
>few|TRBJ2-6|TRBV7-6|-
TGTGCCAGCAGCTTACGAGGACTATTTGCTGGGGCCAACGTCCTGACTTTC
CASSLRGLFAGANVLTF
>-|TRBJ2-7|TRBV9|TRBD2
TGTGCCAGCAGCGTAGCTGCGGGGGGTGAGCTCGGCGAGCAGTACTTC
CASSVAAGGELGEQYF
>once|TRBJ1-2|TRBV5-6|-
TGTGCCAGCAGCTTAGCAACAGTCATGTTCACCTTC
CASSLATVMFTF